The 26 T cell receptor beta chains given below trace back to one sample, sequenced in a study. From the RT-PCR reads, TCRdb called clonotypes with MiXCR, one entry per CDR3 protein. The sample carries almost 700,000 distinct CDR3 sequences, approximately 15% recorded once. Material for sequencing was memory CD4+ T cells from blood. The receptors shown here come from a female donor in good health, serving as a healthy control.

The sample holds a few counts of this clonotype. The chain couples TRBV5-1 to TRBJ2-2; D remains unclear. This CDR3 has 14 residues. Germline CDR1 reads SGHRS; CDR2 reads YFSETQ. Trimming removed 0 bases at V and 8 bases at J, with 11 bases between. CDR3: CASSLVASTGELFF. CDR3 in DNA: TGCGCCAGCAGCTTGGTGGCCTCGACGGGGGAGCTGTTTTTT.

The V and J genes are TRBV6-2 or TRBV6-3 and TRBJ2-5; tentatively, D is TRBD1 (5 bases). In germline, CDR1 is MNHEY, CDR2 SVGEGT. This CDR3 comprises 14 residues. Between the trimmed V and J ends, which lost 4 bases and 3 bases, there was a span of 12 bases. The CDR3 protein is CASSSRQFKETQYF. For the CDR3, the DNA is TGTGCCAGCAGTTCACGACAGTTCAAAGAGACCCAGTACTTC.

CDR3: CASSLSGQPQETQYF. The CDR3 nucleotides are TGTGCCAGCAGCTTGTCTGGGCAGCCCCAAGAGACCCAGTACTTC. This chain uses TRBV7-9 with TRBJ2-5; no definite D call. Germline CDR1 and CDR2: SEHNR and FQNEAQ (reference sequence). V lost 3 bases and J 1 base, leaving 12 bases between the germline ends. The CDR3 extends over 15 amino acids. The whole variable domain, remainder taken from reference TRBV7-9 and TRBJ2-5, is DTGVSQNPRHKITKRGQNVTFRCDPISEHNRLYWYRQTLGQGPEFLTYFQNEAQLEKSRLLSDRFSAERPKGSFSTLEIQRTEQGDSAMYLCASSLSGQPQETQYFGPGTRLLVL.

This chain joins TRBV20-1 and TRBJ1-1; D remains ambiguous. The CDR3 has 15 residues. Looked up from germline, CDR1 is DFQATT and CDR2 is SNEGSKA (reference sequence). V was shortened by 0 bases and J by 4 bases, with 15 bases between the two germline ends. DNA of the CDR3: TGCAGTGCTAGAGATTCGGGAGGCCCCGTCACTGAAGCTTTCTTT. It codes for CSARDSGGPVTEAFF.

This clonotype was detected a few times. The chain links TRBV6-2 or TRBV6-3 to TRBJ2-5; the match to TRBD2 covers 11 bases. The CDR3 has 15 residues. The ends lost 5 bases at V and 2 bases at J; junction bases unmatched: 4. The germline V gene encodes CDR1 MNHEY and CDR2 SVGEGT. The CDR3 DNA reads TGTGCCAGCAGTCGTGGGACTAGCGGACAAGAGACCCAGTACTTC. This gives the protein CASSRGTSGQETQYF.

The chain combines TRBV7-2 with TRBJ2-7; 9 bases map to TRBD2. This CDR3 comprises 14 residues. CDR1 and CDR2 from the germline V gene are SGHTA and FQGNSA. The junction had 2 bases not matched to a gene; V was cut back by 3 bases and J by 2 bases. The CDR3 region is CASSLKRGAYEQYF. The CDR3 DNA sequence: TGTGCCAGCAGCTTGAAGCGGGGGGCCTACGAGCAGTACTTC.

The V call is TRBV28, the J call TRBJ1-1; D gene uncertain. The CDR3 consists of 11 residues. V was clipped by 8 bases and J by 1 base, with 5 bases between them. Per the germline V gene, CDR1 is MDHEN and CDR2 is SYDVKM. The CDR3 DNA is TGTGCCAGCTACGGGAACACTGAAGCTTTCTTT. It yields the protein CASYGNTEAFF.

This clonotype appeared a few times. The V gene is TRBV6-1, the J gene TRBJ1-5; D not resolved. Germline CDR1 is MNHNS and CDR2 is SASEGT. This CDR3 contains 16 residues. Deletions cut 4 bases from V and 0 bases from J, with 13 bases between. The CDR3: CASSVADYYSNQPQHF. The CDR3 region has the DNA TGTGCCAGCAGTGTTGCAGATTATTATAGCAATCAGCCCCAGCATTTT.

This chain joins TRBV20-1 and TRBJ2-1; TRBD2 matches at 8 bases. The CDR3 spans 14 residues. V shed 2 bases and J 7 bases; nucleotides not matched to a gene: 7. Germline values: CDR1 DFQATT, CDR2 SNEGSKA (reference sequence). In nucleotides, the CDR3 is TGCAGTGCTAGATCCGGGAGGGCCATGAATGAGCAGTTCTTC. Protein: CSARSGRAMNEQFF.

The chain couples TRBV12-3 or TRBV12-4 to TRBJ2-1; 14 nucleotides match TRBD2. The CDR3 sequence is 16 residues long. J gave up 9 bases and V 5 bases, and 9 bases lay outside the gene matches. CDR3 nucleotides: TGTGCCAGCAGTACAGGGACTAGCGGGAGTGGGAGTGAGCAGTTCTTC. It codes for CASSTGTSGSGSEQFF.

This clonotype was detected ten times or more. The chain joins TRBV10-3 to TRBJ2-1; D is unresolved. The CDR3 is 14 residues long. V shed 7 bases and J shed 3 bases, with 13 bases lying between them. Germline V gene sequence: CDR1 ENHRY, CDR2 SYGVKD. The CDR3 DNA reads TGTGCCATCAAGACCACAGAAAACTACAATGAGCAGTTCTTC. This translates into CAIKTTENYNEQFF.

This rearrangement joins TRBV20-1 to TRBJ1-2; D call uncertain. This CDR3 is built from 14 residues. The germline gives CDR1 DFQATT, CDR2 SNEGSKA (reference sequence). V was clipped by 0 bases and J by 4 bases, with 12 bases between them. This CDR3 reads CSARDQGLGYGYTF. CDR3 bases: TGCAGTGCTAGAGATCAAGGGCTTGGCTATGGCTACACCTTC.

At least ten counts were recorded for this clonotype. The V call is TRBV12-3 or TRBV12-4, the J call TRBJ1-6; 7 bases fit TRBD1. CDR3 length equals 14 residues. Unmatched junction bases numbered 1, after V lost 3 bases and J lost 5 bases. The CDR3 here is CASSFGTDNSPLHF. The CDR3 DNA reads TGTGCCAGCAGTTTTGGGACAGATAATTCACCCCTCCACTTT.

In this sample, this clonotype turned up a few times. CDR3 DNA: TGTGCCAGCAGTTCTTGGACTAGCGGGAGGGGGAACAATGAGCAGTTCTTC. Translating it yields CASSSWTSGRGNNEQFF. The rearrangement uses TRBV27 and TRBJ2-1; 15 bases line up with TRBD2. V trimming: 4 bases; J trimming: 5 bases; junction bases outside the gene matches: 6. CDR3 size: 17 residues. CDR1 is MNHEY and CDR2 is SMNVEV in the germline V gene (reference sequence).

The V and J genes are TRBV6-2 or TRBV6-3 and TRBJ2-3, with unresolved D. The germline V gene has CDR1 MNHEY and CDR2 SVGEGT. The CDR3 length is 14 residues. Trimming left V 3 bases short and J 1 base short, with 8 bases between. The CDR3 region has the DNA TGTGCCAGCAGTTATCCGGACGGCACAGATACGCAGTATTTT. Its protein is CASSYPDGTDTQYF.

The genes are TRBV19 and TRBJ2-7; tentatively, D is TRBD2 (6 bases). The V end lost 6 bases, the J end lost 7 bases, and 19 bases lay between the germline ends. Germline loops: CDR1 LNHDA, CDR2 SQIVND (reference sequence). This CDR3 spans 14 amino acids. CDR3: CASSPWGVPTEQYF. In DNA form, the CDR3 reads TGTGCCAGTAGCCCTTGGGGGGTGCCAACGGAGCAGTACTTC.

Only a few counts were recorded for this clonotype. The chain couples TRBV10-3 to TRBJ1-2, with a tentative D call TRBD1 (6 bases). Trimming removed 3 bases at V and 7 bases at J, with 24 bases between. Germline V gene sequence: CDR1 ENHRY, CDR2 SYGVKD. The CDR3 loop spans 17 amino acids. The CDR3 spells CAISDPAQGRWRAGYTF. Here the CDR3 DNA reads TGTGCCATCAGTGATCCGGCTCAGGGGCGATGGCGGGCTGGCTACACCTTC.

This chain links TRBV15 with TRBJ2-1, with 11 bases fitting TRBD2. J gave up 7 bases and V 9 bases, and 8 bases lay outside the gene matches. The CDR3 is 14 residues long. Germline CDR1 is LNHNV and CDR2 is YYDKDF (reference sequence). The CDR3 loop is CATSSGRAGNEQFF. The CDR3 DNA follows: TGTGCCACTAGTAGCGGGAGGGCCGGAAATGAGCAGTTCTTC.

This clonotype turned up a few times. The J gene is TRBJ1-4, the V gene TRBV5-1; 7 bases are shared with TRBD1. The CDR3 is 16 residues long. Looked up from germline, CDR1 is SGHRS and CDR2 is YFSETQ. The ends lost 0 bases at V and 8 bases at J; junction bases unmatched: 10. Here the CDR3 DNA reads TGCGCCAGCAGCTTGGGTCAGGGGGAGCTATCGGAAAAACTGTTTTTT. Its protein product is CASSLGQGELSEKLFF.

The chain carries TRBV7-9 and TRBJ1-4; tentatively, D is TRBD1 (6 bases). The germline V gene encodes CDR1 SEHNR and CDR2 FQNEAQ (reference sequence). V was cut by 5 bases and J by 8 bases, with 18 bases left in between. This CDR3 is built from 15 residues. As DNA, the CDR3 is TGTGCCAGCAGCCCCCATCCAGGGGCGGGGGAAAAACTGTTTTTT. Encoded protein: CASSPHPGAGEKLFF. The full variable domain, rest sourced from reference TRBV7-9 and TRBJ1-4, is DTGVSQNPRHKITKRGQNVTFRCDPISEHNRLYWYRQTLGQGPEFLTYFQNEAQLEKSRLLSDRFSAERPKGSFSTLEIQRTEQGDSAMYLCASSPHPGAGEKLFFGSGTQLSVL.

V gene TRBV20-1 combines with J gene TRBJ2-1; D could derive from TRBD1 or TRBD2 (5 bases each). Germline V gene lookup returns CDR1 DFQATT and CDR2 SNEGSKA (reference sequence). The CDR3 has 11 residues. V lost 3 bases and J lost 15, with 15 bases in between. The CDR3 reads CSASEGTRVFF. In DNA form, the CDR3 reads TGCAGTGCTAGTGAGGGGACCAGGGTGTTCTTC.

This clonotype has ten or more counts. The chain uses TRBV7-8 and TRBJ2-2; D perhaps matches TRBD1 (5 bases). The CDR3 is 20 amino acids. Germline lookup yields CDR1 SGHVS and CDR2 FQNEAQ. Trimming took off 1 base at V and 3 bases at J, with 24 bases between the two ends. CDR3 amino acids: CASSLGTHSIDRRDTGELFF. The CDR3 coding sequence is TGTGCCAGCAGCTTAGGAACCCACTCAATTGACAGAAGGGACACCGGGGAGCTGTTTTTT.

The rearrangement joins TRBV7-2 to TRBJ1-1, with 7 bases aligning to TRBD1. With V trimmed by 6 bases and J by 0 bases, 1 base remained unmatched. Germline-derived CDR1 and CDR2 are SGHTA and FQGNSA. There are 13 residues in the CDR3. DNA for the CDR3: TGTGCCAGCAGGACAGGGATGAACACTGAAGCTTTCTTT. This sequence encodes CASRTGMNTEAFF. Based on the CDR3 plus reference TRBV7-2 and TRBJ1-1, the full variable domain is GAGVSQSPSNKVTEKGKDVELRCDPISGHTALYWYRQSLGQGLEFLIYFQGNSAPDKSGLPSDRFSAERTGGSVSTLTIQRTQQEDSAVYLCASRTGMNTEAFFGQGTRLTVV.

The rearrangement joins TRBV27 to TRBJ2-1, with D possibly TRBD2 on 5 matching bases. The CDR3 spans 17 residues. The V end was cut by 6 bases, the J end by 8 bases, with 26 bases between. Per germline, CDR1 MNHEY and CDR2 SMNVEV (reference sequence). CDR3 nucleotide sequence: TGTGCCAGCAGCTTGAGGGCCCCTGACGGTTCGGTCGATGAGCAGTTCTTC. This translates into CASSLRAPDGSVDEQFF.

This clonotype turned up a few times. The chain combines TRBV6-1 with TRBJ1-2, with TRBD1 matching 10 bases. Trimming took 6 bases from V and 8 from J; bases not matched to a gene: 9. Germline V gene lookup returns CDR1 MNHNS and CDR2 SASEGT. The length of the CDR3 is 14 residues. The DNA for the CDR3 is TGTGCCAGCAGCGCCGGGACAGGGGCTGGAGGCTACACCTTC. Protein: CASSAGTGAGGYTF.

The table lists this clonotype with many counts. The chain employs TRBV9 and TRBJ2-7, with D possibly TRBD1 on 6 matching bases. V was pared by 0 bases and J by 3 bases, with 10 bases between. CDR1 is SGDLS and CDR2 is YYNGEE in the germline V gene. The CDR3 is 14 amino acids. The CDR3: CASSVGQGNYEQYF. In DNA, the CDR3 is TGTGCCAGCAGCGTAGGGCAGGGGAACTACGAGCAGTACTTC.